These 9 T cell receptor beta chains came from one sample sequenced in a study of blood T cell repertoires in COVID-19. Clones were sequenced by immunoSEQ multiplex PCR, and TCRdb holds only the in-frame ones, with some missing. The sample consists of roughly 200,000 clones, over 70% of them appearing once. The sequencing input was peripheral blood. The receptors stem from a woman aged 40 to 55 with COVID-19, enrolled during active disease.

J is TRBJ1-2 and V is TRBV27, with a weak D call TRBD1 (5 bases). Germline CDR1 is MNHEY and CDR2 is SMNVEV (reference sequence). The V end lost 2 bases, the J end lost 7 bases, and 11 bases lay between the germline ends. The CDR3 is made up of 13 amino acids. CDR3 nucleotides: TGTGCCAGCAGTTTACAGGGCAATAGTGGCTACACCTTC. Translation: CASSLQGNSGYTF.

This rearrangement joins TRBV6-5 to TRBJ2-3, with 7 bases fitting TRBD2. Germline CDR1 is MNHEY and CDR2 is SVGAGI. The CDR3 runs 15 residues. Trimming cost V 6 bases and J 2 bases; bases outside gene matches: 8. In DNA form, the CDR3 reads TGTGCCAGCAGGTTTCGGGGAGGGGTCACAGATACGCAGTATTTT. Its protein is CASRFRGGVTDTQYF.

The CDR3 bases are TGTGCCAGCAGTCCTTCGGAGACCCAGTACTTC. It translates to CASSPSETQYF. The J gene is TRBJ2-5, the V gene TRBV28; no clear D gene. CDR3 size: 11 residues. V gave up 5 bases and J gave up 5 bases, with 6 bases separating them. Germline V CDR1 and CDR2: MDHEN, SYDVKM.

The chain carries TRBV14 and TRBJ2-1, with D possibly TRBD2 on 6 matching bases. The CDR3 sequence is 16 residues long. V was clipped by 1 base and J by 9 bases, with 19 bases between them. Germline lookup yields CDR1 SGHDN and CDR2 FVKESK. The CDR3 sequence: CASSQVGLASGVEQFF. In nucleotides, the CDR3 is TGTGCCAGCAGCCAAGTGGGGCTAGCGTCCGGGGTTGAGCAGTTCTTC.

The chain has TRBV4-1 and TRBJ2-5; 10 bases are a match to TRBD2. Per germline, CDR1 MGHRA and CDR2 YSYEKL. The junction had 0 bases not matched to a gene; V was cut back by 0 bases and J by 2 bases. CDR3 length: 15 amino acids. CDR3 protein: CASSQETSGQETQYF. The CDR3 DNA is TGCGCCAGCAGCCAAGAGACTAGCGGGCAAGAGACCCAGTACTTC.

V is TRBV7-9 and J is TRBJ2-5, with D tentatively TRBD1 (5 bases). Germline lookup yields CDR1 SEHNR and CDR2 FQNEAQ (reference sequence). Trimming cost V 1 base and J 9 bases, with 12 bases left between them. The CDR3 is 13 residues long. CDR3 sequence: CASSLGTTVAQYF. The DNA of the CDR3 is TGTGCCAGCAGCTTAGGTACGACAGTAGCCCAGTACTTC.

This clone was seen once. The gene calls are TRBV6-5 and TRBJ2-7, with D tentatively TRBD1 (5 bases). Germline values: CDR1 MNHEY, CDR2 SVGAGI. This CDR3 region has 15 residues. Trimming pared 2 bases from V and 2 bases from J, leaving 13 bases between. The CDR3 reads CASSYPGQVTYEQYF. For the CDR3, the DNA is TGTGCCAGCAGTTACCCAGGGCAGGTTACCTACGAGCAGTACTTC.

This chain links TRBV19 with TRBJ1-1, with D unresolved. Germline CDR1 reads LNHDA; CDR2 reads SQIVND (reference sequence). The CDR3 is 13 amino acids. V lost 6 bases to trimming and J lost 1 base, with 9 bases between them. This CDR3 is CASSFSSNTEAFF. The CDR3 nucleotides are TGTGCCAGTAGCTTCTCCTCGAACACTGAAGCTTTCTTT.

This clone has only a few counts. This chain uses TRBV12-5 with TRBJ2-1, with D possibly being TRBD2 (5 bases). CDR1 is LGHNT, CDR2 FRNRAP, per germline. The CDR3 has 15 amino acids. Trimming stripped 0 bases from V and 6 bases from J, with 12 bases between. The CDR3 protein is CASGLVGSPINEQFF. The CDR3 bases are TGTGCTAGTGGTTTGGTAGGGAGCCCAATCAATGAGCAGTTCTTC. The variable domain in full, completed from reference TRBV12-5 and TRBJ2-1, reads DARVTQTPRHKVTEMGQEVTMRCQPILGHNTVFWYRQTMMQGLELLAYFRNRAPLDDSGMPKDRFSAEMPDATLATLKIQPSEPRDSAVYFCASGLVGSPINEQFFGPGTRLTVL.